This record covers a single T cell receptor beta chain. These data are taken from a study of blood T cell repertoires in COVID-19. Measured with immunoSEQ multiplex PCR; TCRdb has only the in-frame clones, and not every one. This sample yields around 250,000 clones, of which approximately 78% are seen a single time; approximately 5% belongs to the top ten. CDR3 length: 15 residues. V lost 10 bases, J lost 3 bases, and 19 bases lay in between. CDR1 and CDR2 from the germline V gene are ENHRY and SYGVKD. Sequencing was carried out using PBMCs or T cells enriched from blood (not recorded which). The receptor comes from a man aged 35 to 55 who had been exposed to COVID-19. This chain connects TRBV10-3 to TRBJ2-1; the D gene is possibly TRBD2 (7 bases). The chain's CDR3 is CATSNRGTNYNEQFF. The CDR3 nucleotides are TGTGCCACCTCAAATAGGGGGACTAACTACAATGAGCAGTTCTTC.